This T cell receptor beta chain stems from a study of blood T cell repertoires in COVID-19. Turning to the study itself: COVID-19 samples from acute and convalescent phases originated in the United States, Italy and Spain. PBMCs, B-cell-depleted T cells, or T cells provided the cDNA or gDNA that made up the material.

Germline loops: CDR1 SQVTM, CDR2 ANQGSEA. This CDR3 has 12 residues. V dropped 7 bases and J dropped 5; count of bases not matched to a gene: 5. Study processing details: Reference gene primer amplification gave nucleated cell count estimates. This table comes from immunoSEQ multiplex PCR, and its TCRdb copy is limited to in-frame clones, with some not included. Clone size and V and J calls were adopted from that table, with D and trimming inferred from the DNA. The table lists more than 200,000 clones, 88% of them singletons. This TCR derives from a man aged 70 or older with acute or convalescent COVID-19. The rearrangement links TRBV29-1 to TRBJ2-1; 7 bases agree with TRBD2. The sample consisted of peripheral blood. Here the CDR3 DNA reads TGCAGCGCAGGACTAGAAAACAATGAGCAGTTCTTC. This translates into CSAGLENNEQFF.